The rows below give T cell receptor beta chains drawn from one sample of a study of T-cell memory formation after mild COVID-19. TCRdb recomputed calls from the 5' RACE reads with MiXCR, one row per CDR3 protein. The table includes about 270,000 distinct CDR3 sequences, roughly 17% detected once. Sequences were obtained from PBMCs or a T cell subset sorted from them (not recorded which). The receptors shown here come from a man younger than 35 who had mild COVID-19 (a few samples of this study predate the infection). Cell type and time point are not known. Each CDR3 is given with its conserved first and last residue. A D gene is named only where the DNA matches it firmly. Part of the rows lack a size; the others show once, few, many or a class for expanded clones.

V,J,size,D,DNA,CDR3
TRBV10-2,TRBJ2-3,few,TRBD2,TGCGCCAGCAGTGAGTACCCCCTAGCGGGGTACACAGATACGCAGTATTTT,CASSEYPLAGYTDTQYF
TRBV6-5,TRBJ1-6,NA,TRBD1,TGTGCCAGCAGTTCGCGGACAGGGGGCTCACCCCTCCACTTT,CASSSRTGGSPLHF
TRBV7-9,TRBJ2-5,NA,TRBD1,TGTGCCAGCAGCATACAGGGGTGGGGAGAGACCCAGTACTTC,CASSIQGWGETQYF
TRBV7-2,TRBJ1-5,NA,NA,TGTGCCAGCAGCGGCCTGGGGACCAATCAGCCCCAGCATTTT,CASSGLGTNQPQHF
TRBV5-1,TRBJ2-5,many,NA,TGCGCCAGCAACCCGGGAAACCAAGAGACCCAGTACTTC,CASNPGNQETQYF
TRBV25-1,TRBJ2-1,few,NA,TGTGCCAGCAGTCCCAGGGCCGATGAGCAGTTCTTC,CASSPRADEQFF
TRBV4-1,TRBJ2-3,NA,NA,TGCGCCAGCAGCCAAGTTTTTGGTTCCCAACGAGGGCAGTATTTT,CASSQVFGSQRGQYF
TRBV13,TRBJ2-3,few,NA,TGTGCCAGCAGCTTACGCCAGGCGGCCCGAATAACAGATACGCAGTATTTT,CASSLRQAARITDTQYF
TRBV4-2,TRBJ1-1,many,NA,TGTGCCAGCAGCCAAGACAGTAGGGCGCGAGCTTTCTTT,CASSQDSRARAFF
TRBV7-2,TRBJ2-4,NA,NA,TGTGCCAGCAGCGAGGTCTTTATAGCCAAAAACATTCAGTACTTC,CASSEVFIAKNIQYF
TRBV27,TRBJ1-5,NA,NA,TGTGCCAGCAGTTTCGGACCGGGGATTGAGCCCCAGCATTTT,CASSFGPGIEPQHF
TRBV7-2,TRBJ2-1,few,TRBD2,TGTGCCAGCAGCCCAGTGGGCGGGGGGAATGAGCAGTTCTTC,CASSPVGGGNEQFF
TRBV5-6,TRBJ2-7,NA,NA,TGTGCCAGCAGCTGGGGGTCCCCTAACGAGCAGTACTTC,CASSWGSPNEQYF
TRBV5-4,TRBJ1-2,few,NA,TGTGCCAGCAGCTTGGGGCAGAATTACCTACTTCAGCGGGGCTACACCTTC,CASSLGQNYLLQRGYTF
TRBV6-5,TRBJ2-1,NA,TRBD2,TGTGCCAGCAGTTACGCGGGGGGCGCTTACAATGAGCAGTTCTTC,CASSYAGGAYNEQFF
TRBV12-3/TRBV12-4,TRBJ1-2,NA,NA,TGTGCCAGCACCCCGATTGGCGGTGGCTACACCTTC,CASTPIGGGYTF
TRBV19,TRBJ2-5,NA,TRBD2,TGTGCCAGTAGTCCTACCCTGAGCGGGGGGATCCCCCAGTACTTC,CASSPTLSGGIPQYF
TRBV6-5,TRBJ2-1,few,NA,TGTGCCAGCAGTTACTCCGGAGGGAGCTCCTACAATGAGCAGTTCTTC,CASSYSGGSSYNEQFF
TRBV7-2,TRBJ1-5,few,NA,TGTGCCAGCAGCGGAGGGGGGGCGCAGCCCCAGCATTTT,CASSGGGAQPQHF
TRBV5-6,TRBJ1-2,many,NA,TGTGCCAGCAGCTTGGCCCTGACCAGCTATGGCTACACCTTC,CASSLALTSYGYTF
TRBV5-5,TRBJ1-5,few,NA,TGTGCCAGCAGCTTGAGCTATAGCAATCAGCCCCAGCATTTT,CASSLSYSNQPQHF
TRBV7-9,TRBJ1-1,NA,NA,TGTGCCAGCAGCAAAGACGGGGTTCCCACTGAAGCTTTCTTT,CASSKDGVPTEAFF
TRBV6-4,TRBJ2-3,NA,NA,TGTGCCAGCAGTCGCGTTGTGGGGGGGCTCGATACGCAGTATTTT,CASSRVVGGLDTQYF
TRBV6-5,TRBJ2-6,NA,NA,TGTGCCAGCAGTCGTCATACAGGGTCTGGGGCCAACGTCCTGACTTTC,CASSRHTGSGANVLTF
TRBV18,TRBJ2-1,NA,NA,TGTGCCAGCTCACCCCTGCGCGAGGGGGAGCAGTTCTTC,CASSPLREGEQFF
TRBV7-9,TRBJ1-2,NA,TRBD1,TGTGCCAGCAGCTCCGGGCGGACAGGGAGGATGCATGGCTACACCTTC,CASSSGRTGRMHGYTF
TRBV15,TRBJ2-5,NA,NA,TGTGCCACCAGCAGAGAGCCAGGGCTCATACAGACCCAGTACTTC,CATSREPGLIQTQYF
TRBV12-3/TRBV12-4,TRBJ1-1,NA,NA,TGTGCCAGCAGCCGAGGCAGGACTTCCGAAGCTTTCTTT,CASSRGRTSEAFF
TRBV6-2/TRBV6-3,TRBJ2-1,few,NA,TGTGCCAGCAGCCAGTGGGACAATGAGCAGTTCTTC,CASSQWDNEQFF
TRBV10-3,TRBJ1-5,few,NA,TGTGCCATCAGTGAGTCCGGGGTCACGCGGCCCCAGCATTTT,CAISESGVTRPQHF
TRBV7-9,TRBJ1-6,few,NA,TGTGCCAGCAGCTTATATGGGGACAATTCACCCCTCCACTTT,CASSLYGDNSPLHF
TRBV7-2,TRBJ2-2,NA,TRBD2,TGTGCCAGCAGCGAACTAGCGGGGGGGCCCCCCGGGGAGCTGTTTTTT,CASSELAGGPPGELFF
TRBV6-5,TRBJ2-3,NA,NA,TGTGCCAGCAGTCCATACTTCGCCACAGATACGCAGTATTTT,CASSPYFATDTQYF
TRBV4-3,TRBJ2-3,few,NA,TGCGCCAGCAGCCAGGGATTCCGAAATACGCAGTATTTT,CASSQGFRNTQYF
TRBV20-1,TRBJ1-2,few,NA,TGCAGTGTCGGGCCCAGTAACTATGGCTACACCTTC,CSVGPSNYGYTF
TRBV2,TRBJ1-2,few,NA,TGTGCCAGCAGAGGGGTGGGCTATGGCTACACCTTC,CASRGVGYGYTF
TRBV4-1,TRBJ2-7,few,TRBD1,TGCGCCAGCAGCCCGATGGGGGACAGTCGCTACGAGCAGTACTTC,CASSPMGDSRYEQYF
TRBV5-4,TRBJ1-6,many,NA,TGTGCCAGCAGCTTGGACAATTCACCCCTCCACTTT,CASSLDNSPLHF
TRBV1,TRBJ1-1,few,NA,TGCACCAGCAGCCAAGACACCAACACTGAAGCTTTCTTT,CTSSQDTNTEAFF
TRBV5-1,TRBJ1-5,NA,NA,TGCGCCAGCAGCTTTATACCTAATCAGCCCCAGCATTTT,CASSFIPNQPQHF
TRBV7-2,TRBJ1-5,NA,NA,TGTGCCAGCAGCTTAAGGGTTCAGGAACAGCCCCAGCATTTT,CASSLRVQEQPQHF
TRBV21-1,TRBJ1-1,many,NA,TGTGCCAGCAGCAAAGACAGGGTGAACACTGAAGCTTTCTTT,CASSKDRVNTEAFF
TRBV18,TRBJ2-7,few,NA,TGTGCCAGCTCACCGGGGGCCAGCACCACCCACGAGCAGTACTTC,CASSPGASTTHEQYF
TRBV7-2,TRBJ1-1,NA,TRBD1,TGTGCCAGCAGCGTCGACAGGGATAATGAAGCTTTCTTT,CASSVDRDNEAFF
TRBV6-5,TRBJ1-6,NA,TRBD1,TGTGCCAGCAGTCTACAGGGGAGTTCGGCACCCCTCCACTTT,CASSLQGSSAPLHF
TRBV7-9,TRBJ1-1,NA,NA,TGTGCCAGCAGGGAGACAGGGAACACTGAAGCTTTCTTT,CASRETGNTEAFF
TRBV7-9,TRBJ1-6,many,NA,TGTGCCAGCAGTGCGACAAATATTTCACCCCTCCACTTT,CASSATNISPLHF
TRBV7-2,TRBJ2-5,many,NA,TGTGCCAGCAGCTTTAGCTCTAGCGAGACCCAGTACTTC,CASSFSSSETQYF
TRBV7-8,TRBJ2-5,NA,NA,TGTGCCAGCAGCTTCAGGACCCGAGGGGAGACCCAGTACTTC,CASSFRTRGETQYF